The sequence of this TCR beta chain was determined in a study of T cells in Graves' hyperthyroidism and ophthalmopathy. Study results and caveats: Most clonotypes expanded in the thyroid (above 0.001) were also present in blood.

For this clonotype: Its antigen is unidentified.

Regions amplified from RNA transcripts were the TCR beta CDR3 regions. First-round RT-PCR of the TCR CDR3 relied on the HTBI primer set. TCRdb re-derived calls from the multiplex PCR reads in MiXCR, one entry per CDR3 protein. The sample contains under 400,000 distinct CDR3 sequences, 15% to 20% of which appear only once. This sequence was found in a woman in her thirties or forties with Graves' ophthalmopathy. Sequencing input: blood.

The CDR3 region has the DNA TGCGCCAGCAGCCAAGAGCCGGACAGGGAGCCCTACGAGCAGTACTTC. It encodes CASSQEPDREPYEQYF. The chain carries TRBV4-1 and TRBJ2-7, with 8 positions matching TRBD1. The junction had 6 bases not matched to a gene; V was cut back by 0 bases and J by 2 bases. The CDR3 consists of 16 residues. The V gene's germline CDR1 is MGHRA and CDR2 YSYEKL.